In its sample, the clone carrying this T cell receptor beta chain was seen many times. Its target is not known. CD8 T cells were positively selected from what remained after CD4 positive selection. This record comes from a study of naive and memory T cell subsets. Regarding the study as a whole: The power law exponent of TCR abundance differed between naive and memory cells. In naive cells, over 85% of TCR sequences were seen only once.

The V gene's germline CDR1 is MGHDK and CDR2 SYGVNS. The CDR3 sequence is 11 residues long. An equimolar mix of two oligonucleotides served as the beta constant-region primer for TRBC1 and TRBC2. Ligated cDNA was amplified by four rounds of PCR with nested alpha and beta constant-region primers and SP2. Ligation attached a single-stranded oligonucleotide with a 12-nucleotide UMI and the SP2 primer to the cDNA 3' end. TCRdb reprocessed the UMI-ligation and nested PCR reads with MiXCR, giving one entry per CDR3 protein. The top ten hold around 54% of the sample, which has 9,500 to 10,000 distinct CDR3 sequences, 5.5% to 7% seen once.

The sequence derives from a human donor in good health. This rearrangement joins TRBV25-1 to TRBJ2-1; D gene unclear. Specimen: CD4+ TEMRA cells from blood. Subset in this sample: effector memory re-expressing CD45RA, CD45RA+ CD27-. DNA of the CDR3: TGTTCCGCCAGCTCCTACAATGAGCAGTTCTTC. Its translation: CSASSYNEQFF.